These T cell receptor beta chains were read from a single sample in a study of T cell clones after liver transplantation. The protocol was immunoSEQ multiplex PCR, while the TCRdb copy is restricted to in-frame clones and leaves out a portion. The profile shows about 51,000 clones, 86% of them singletons. Material: CD8+ T cells from blood, obtained 12 months after liver transplant. The receptors stem from a human patient who received a liver transplant. Some T cells may have come from the graft donor. CDR3s include the opening cysteine and the closing phenylalanine or tryptophan. Fields, in order: J gene, clone size, D gene, V gene, CDR3 DNA, CDR3 protein. The D gene is left open where the match is weak. The size field is filled for only some rows; it gives once, few, many or a size class.

>TRBJ2-2|.|TRBD1|TRBV19
TGTGCCAGTAGTCCAGAAGGGGACAGGGGGCATACCGGGGAGCTGTTTTTT
CASSPEGDRGHTGELFF
>TRBJ1-5|medium-sized|.|TRBV9
TGTGCCAGCAGCGTAGGGGCTGACATCAATCAGCCCCAGCATTTT
CASSVGADINQPQHF
>TRBJ1-1|few|.|TRBV5-4
TGTGCCAGCAGCTTGTCAATGACTGAAGCTTTCTTT
CASSLSMTEAFF
>TRBJ2-1|.|TRBD2|TRBV19
TGTGCCAGTACCTGGGGGGGACCCGACTCCTACAATGAGCAGTTCTTC
CASTWGGPDSYNEQFF
>TRBJ2-1|.|TRBD2|TRBV4-2
TGTGCCAGCACCCCGGGTAGCGGGATATACAATGAGCAGTTCTTC
CASTPGSGIYNEQFF
>TRBJ2-7|.|.|TRBV4-3
TGCGCCAGCAGCCAAGGCAGCCAGAGCTCCTACGAGCAGTACTTC
CASSQGSQSSYEQYF
>TRBJ1-1|.|.|TRBV9
TGTGCCAGCAGCGCCGCCGGGACGAATGAAGCTTTCTTT
CASSAAGTNEAFF
>TRBJ2-2|.|.|TRBV19
TGTGCCAGTACTTATCCACTAGCCGGGGAGCTGTTTTTT
CASTYPLAGELFF
>TRBJ2-7|.|TRBD2|TRBV27
TGTGCCAGCAGTTTAGCCGGGACTAGCGGCTACGAGCAGTACTTC
CASSLAGTSGYEQYF
>TRBJ1-5|.|TRBD1|TRBV28
TGTGCCAGCAGTCCCCTCCACAGGGGGAAAGATCAGCCCCAGCATTTT
CASSPLHRGKDQPQHF
>TRBJ2-1|few|TRBD2|TRBV5-6
TGTGCCAGCATTAGACTAGCGGTATACAATGAGCAGTTCTTC
CASIRLAVYNEQFF
>TRBJ2-3|.|TRBD1|TRBV28
TGTGCCAGCAGTTTAAGTACAGGGGACGGCACAGATACGCAGTATTTT
CASSLSTGDGTDTQYF
>TRBJ2-5|.|TRBD2|TRBV11-2
TGTGCCAGCAGCCATGGGACTAGAAACCAAGAGACCCAGTACTTC
CASSHGTRNQETQYF
>TRBJ2-1|.|.|TRBV7-9
TGTGCCAGCGCCCAGCTAGCGAGCTCCTACAATGAGCAGTTCTTC
CASAQLASSYNEQFF
>TRBJ2-7|.|.|TRBV28
TGTGCCAGCAGTTTATGGACTAGTCTGAGCGAGCAGTACTTC
CASSLWTSLSEQYF
>TRBJ1-5|.|.|TRBV7-2
TGTGCCAGCAGCTTATTAGGAGGGACCGCAGATCAGCCCCAGCATTTT
CASSLLGGTADQPQHF
>TRBJ1-1|.|TRBD1|TRBV6-4
TGTGCCAGCAGTACAGGGGGTGGCACTGAAGCTTTCTTT
CASSTGGGTEAFF
>TRBJ2-3|.|TRBD2|TRBV6-4
TGTGCCAGCAGTGACCGGGGGGGTCGAAGCACAGATACGCAGTATTTT
CASSDRGGRSTDTQYF
>TRBJ2-2|.|.|TRBV7-9
TGTGCCAGCAGCGTCCAGGGTCGGAGCACCGGGGAGCTGTTTTTT
CASSVQGRSTGELFF
>TRBJ2-1|.|.|TRBV7-9
TGTGCCCCCGGGGGCTACAATGAGCAGTTCTTC
CAPGGYNEQFF
>TRBJ2-5|.|TRBD1|TRBV28
TGTGCCAGCAGTCCCCCCTTGACAGGGATTCTGGAGACCCAGTACTTC
CASSPPLTGILETQYF
>TRBJ2-1|.|.|TRBV6-5
TGTGCCAGCAGCGCCCTTCTGGGGGGATATGAGCAGTTCTTC
CASSALLGGYEQFF
>TRBJ1-5|.|.|TRBV19
TGTGCCAGTAGTATCGGCAGGGATCAGCCCCAGCATTTT
CASSIGRDQPQHF
>TRBJ1-5|few|.|TRBV27
TGTGCCAGCAGTTCGGGTTATAGCAATCAGCCCCAGCATTTT
CASSSGYSNQPQHF
>TRBJ2-2|.|.|TRBV9
TGTGCCAGCAGCCTCCGGACAGAGAAGAACACCGGGGAGCTGTTTTTT
CASSLRTEKNTGELFF
>TRBJ2-3|.|TRBD2|TRBV5-4
TGTGCCAGCAGCGTCGGGGGGGCTAGCTCCAGAAGGGGCACAGATACGCAGTATTTT
CASSVGGASSRRGTDTQYF
>TRBJ1-5|.|.|TRBV2
TGTGCCAGCAGAAGTCCACGGGGCGGCAATCAGCCCCAGCATTTT
CASRSPRGGNQPQHF
>TRBJ2-3|.|.|TRBV28
TGTGCCAGCAGTGCTCGACAGGTGACCACAGATACGCAGTATTTT
CASSARQVTTDTQYF
>TRBJ1-5|few|TRBD1|TRBV2
TGTGCCAGCAGTGGCGACAGGGATGATGGGAATCAGCCCCAGCATTTT
CASSGDRDDGNQPQHF
>TRBJ2-7|.|TRBD2|TRBV9
TGTGCCAGCAGCGTAGGAGGACTAGCGGGAGACGAGCAGTACTTC
CASSVGGLAGDEQYF
>TRBJ2-7|.|TRBD1|TRBV28
TGTGCCAGCAGTTTCTTCCCCGGGACAGCCACCTACGAGCAGTACTTC
CASSFFPGTATYEQYF
>TRBJ2-1|.|.|TRBV27
TGTGCCACCGGGCGCACCATCTACAATGAGCAGTTCTTC
CATGRTIYNEQFF
>TRBJ1-1|.|.|TRBV4-3
TGCGCCAGCAGCCCCGCCTTCCCGGGAACGAACACTGAAGCTTTCTTT
CASSPAFPGTNTEAFF
>TRBJ1-2|.|.|TRBV25-1
TGTGCCAGCAGCCCAGGCGCGTCGGACTATGGCTACACCTTC
CASSPGASDYGYTF
>TRBJ1-1|.|.|TRBV4-1
TGCGCCAGCAGCCAATTGAACACTGAAGCTTTCTTT
CASSQLNTEAFF
>TRBJ2-7|.|TRBD2|TRBV10-3
TGTGCCATCAGTGATGGTGGGACTAGCGGGATATACGAGCAGTACTTC
CAISDGGTSGIYEQYF
>TRBJ1-2|few|.|TRBV9
TGTGCCAGCAGCGTCGGTGGATACTATGGCTACACCTTC
CASSVGGYYGYTF
>TRBJ2-7|few|TRBD2|TRBV7-2
TGTGCCAGCAGCCCTGTCCCTAGCGGGAGCAACGAGCAGTACTTC
CASSPVPSGSNEQYF
>TRBJ2-4|.|.|TRBV19
TGTGCCAGTAGTCCCGGGGAAGGGGCCAAAAACATTCAGTACTTC
CASSPGEGAKNIQYF
>TRBJ1-2|.|TRBD1|TRBV28
TGTGCCAGCAGTTTCAGGGGGGGGAATGGCTACACCTTC
CASSFRGGNGYTF
>TRBJ2-1|.|.|TRBV27
TGTGCCACGGGGGTGTTGGGCAATGAGCAGTTCTTC
CATGVLGNEQFF
>TRBJ1-1|.|.|TRBV30
TGTGCCCCCCATACTAAACAGGCGGAAGCTTTCTTT
CAPHTKQAEAFF
>TRBJ2-7|.|.|TRBV27
TGTGCCAGCGCTGGGGGGGGCCCCTACGAGCAGTACTTC
CASAGGGPYEQYF
>TRBJ2-3|.|TRBD2|TRBV11-2
TGTGCCAGCAGCTTGCCCGAAGAGGGGACTAGTTGGGATACGCAGTATTTT
CASSLPEEGTSWDTQYF